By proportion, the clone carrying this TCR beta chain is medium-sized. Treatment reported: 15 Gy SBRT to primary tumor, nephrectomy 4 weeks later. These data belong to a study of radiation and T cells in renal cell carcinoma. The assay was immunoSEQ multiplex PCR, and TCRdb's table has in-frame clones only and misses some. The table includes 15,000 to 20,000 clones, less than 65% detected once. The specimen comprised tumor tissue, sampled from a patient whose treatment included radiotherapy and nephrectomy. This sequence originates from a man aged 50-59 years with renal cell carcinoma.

Here the CDR3 reads CASSIGTSGGHRRETQYF. DNA of the CDR3: TGTGCCAGCAGCATCGGGACTAGCGGGGGCCACCGCAGAGAGACCCAGTACTTC. The chain employs TRBV9 and TRBJ2-5; TRBD2 aligns across 14 bases. This CDR3 is built from 18 residues. The V and J ends lost 4 bases and 4 bases, in that order; junction bases with no gene match: 12. Per the germline V gene, CDR1 is SGDLS and CDR2 is YYNGEE. The entire variable domain, with the rest obtained from reference TRBV9 and TRBJ2-5, is as follows: DSGVTQTPKHLITATGQRVTLRCSPRSGDLSVYWYQQSLDQGLQFLIQYYNGEERAKGNILERFSAQQFPDLHSELNLSSLELGDSALYFCASSIGTSGGHRRETQYFGPGTRLLVL.